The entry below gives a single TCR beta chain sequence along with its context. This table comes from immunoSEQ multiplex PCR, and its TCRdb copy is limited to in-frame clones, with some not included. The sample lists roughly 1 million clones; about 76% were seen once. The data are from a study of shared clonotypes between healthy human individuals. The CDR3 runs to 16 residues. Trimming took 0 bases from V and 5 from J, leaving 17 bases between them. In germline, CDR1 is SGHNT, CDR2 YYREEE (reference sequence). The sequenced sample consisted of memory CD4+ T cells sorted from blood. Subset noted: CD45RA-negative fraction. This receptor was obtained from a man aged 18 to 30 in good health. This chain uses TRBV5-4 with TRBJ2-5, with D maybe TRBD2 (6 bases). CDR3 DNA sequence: TGTGCCAGCAGCTTGGGTATGGGGGGAGGCGGGGAGACCCAGTACTTC. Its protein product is CASSLGMGGGGETQYF.